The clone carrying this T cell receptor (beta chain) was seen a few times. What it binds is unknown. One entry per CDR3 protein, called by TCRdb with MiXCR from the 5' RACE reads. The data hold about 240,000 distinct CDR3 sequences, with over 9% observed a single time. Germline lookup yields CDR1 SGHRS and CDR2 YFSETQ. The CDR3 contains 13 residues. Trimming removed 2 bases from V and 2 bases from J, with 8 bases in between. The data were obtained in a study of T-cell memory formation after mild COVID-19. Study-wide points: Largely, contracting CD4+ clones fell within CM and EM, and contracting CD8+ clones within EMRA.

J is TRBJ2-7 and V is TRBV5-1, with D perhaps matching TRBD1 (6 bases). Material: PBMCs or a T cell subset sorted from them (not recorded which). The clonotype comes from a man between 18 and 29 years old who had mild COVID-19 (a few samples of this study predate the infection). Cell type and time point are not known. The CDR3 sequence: CASSFGQTYEQYF. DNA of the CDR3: TGCGCCAGCAGCTTCGGACAGACCTACGAGCAGTACTTC.